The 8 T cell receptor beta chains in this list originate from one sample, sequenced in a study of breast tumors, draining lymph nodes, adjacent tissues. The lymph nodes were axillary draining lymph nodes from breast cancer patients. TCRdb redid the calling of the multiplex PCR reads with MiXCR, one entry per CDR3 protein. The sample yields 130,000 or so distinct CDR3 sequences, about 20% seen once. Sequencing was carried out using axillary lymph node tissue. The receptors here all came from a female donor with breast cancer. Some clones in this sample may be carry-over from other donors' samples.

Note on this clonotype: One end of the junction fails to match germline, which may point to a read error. The DNA of the CDR3 is TGTGCCTGGAGGCCCCGGGGGGGCTCCTACAATGAGCAGCTCTTC. Its translation: CAWRPRGGSYNEQLF. The chain couples TRBV30 to TRBJ2-1, with 8 bases matching TRBD2. The CDR3 runs 15 residues. Germline-derived CDR1 and CDR2 are GTSNPN and SVGIG (reference sequence).

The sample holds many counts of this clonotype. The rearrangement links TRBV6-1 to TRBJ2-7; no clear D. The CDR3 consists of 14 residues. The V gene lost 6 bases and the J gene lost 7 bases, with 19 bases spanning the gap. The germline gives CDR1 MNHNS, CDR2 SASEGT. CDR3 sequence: CASRFYPTIREQYF. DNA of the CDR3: TGTGCCAGCAGGTTTTACCCAACCATCCGGGAGCAGTACTTC.

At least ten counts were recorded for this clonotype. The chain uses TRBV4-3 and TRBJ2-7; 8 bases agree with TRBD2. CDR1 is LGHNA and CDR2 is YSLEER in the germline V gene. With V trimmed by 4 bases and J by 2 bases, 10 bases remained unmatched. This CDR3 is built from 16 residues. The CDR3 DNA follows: TGCGCCAGCAGCCGGGGAACTAGCGGCGTTACCTACGAGCAGTACTTC. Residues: CASSRGTSGVTYEQYF.

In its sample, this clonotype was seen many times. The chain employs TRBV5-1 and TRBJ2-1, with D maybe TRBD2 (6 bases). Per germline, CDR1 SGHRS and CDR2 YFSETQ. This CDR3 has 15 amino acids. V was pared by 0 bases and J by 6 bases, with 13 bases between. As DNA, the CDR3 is TGCGCCAGCAGCTTGGCCCCCGGGACTCCCAATGAGCAGTTCTTC. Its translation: CASSLAPGTPNEQFF.

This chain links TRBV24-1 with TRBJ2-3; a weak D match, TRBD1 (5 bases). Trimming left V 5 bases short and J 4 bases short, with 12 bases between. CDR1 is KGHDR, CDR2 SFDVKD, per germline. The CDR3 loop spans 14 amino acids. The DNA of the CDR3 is TGTGCCACCAGTGGCGGCCAGGGATCAGATACGCAGTATTTT. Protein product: CATSGGQGSDTQYF.

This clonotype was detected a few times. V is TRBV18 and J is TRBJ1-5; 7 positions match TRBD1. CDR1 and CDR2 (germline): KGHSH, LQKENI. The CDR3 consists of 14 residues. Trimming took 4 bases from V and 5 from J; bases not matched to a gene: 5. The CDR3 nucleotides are TGTGCCAGCTCACTGGACAGGCGTGATCAGCCCCAGCATTTT. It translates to CASSLDRRDQPQHF.

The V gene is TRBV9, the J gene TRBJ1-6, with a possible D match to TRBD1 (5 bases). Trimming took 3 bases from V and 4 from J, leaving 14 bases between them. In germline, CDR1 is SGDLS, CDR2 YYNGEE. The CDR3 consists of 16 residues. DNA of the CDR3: TGTGCCAGCAGCGGACCCGACAGTCCTTATAATTCACCCCTCCACTTT. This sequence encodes CASSGPDSPYNSPLHF.

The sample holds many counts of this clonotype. CDR3 region: CASSPRGIVTQYF. CDR3 in DNA: TGTGCCAGCAGCCCCCGAGGGATTGTGACCCAGTACTTC. The chain joins TRBV11-1 to TRBJ2-5; D is possibly TRBD2 (5 bases). There are 13 residues in the CDR3. Deletions cut 5 bases from V and 7 bases from J, with 14 bases between. Germline loops: CDR1 SGHAT, CDR2 FQDESV (reference sequence). Full variable domain (outside the CDR3, taken from reference TRBV11-1 and TRBJ2-5): EAEVAQSPRYKITEKSQAVAFWCDPISGHATLYWYRQILGQGPELLVQFQDESVVDDSQLPKDRFSAERLKGVDSTLKIQPAELGDSAMYLCASSPRGIVTQYFGPGTRLLVL.